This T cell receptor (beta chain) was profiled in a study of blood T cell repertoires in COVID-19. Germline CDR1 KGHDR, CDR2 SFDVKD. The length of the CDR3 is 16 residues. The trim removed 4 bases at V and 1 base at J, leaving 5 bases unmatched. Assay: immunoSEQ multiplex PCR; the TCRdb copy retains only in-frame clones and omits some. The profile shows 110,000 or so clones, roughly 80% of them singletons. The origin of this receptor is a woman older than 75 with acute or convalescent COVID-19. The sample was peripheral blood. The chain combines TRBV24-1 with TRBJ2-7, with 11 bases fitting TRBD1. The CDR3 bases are TGTGCCACCAGTGACCGGGGACAGGGGGGATCCTACGAGCAGTACTTC. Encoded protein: CATSDRGQGGSYEQYF.